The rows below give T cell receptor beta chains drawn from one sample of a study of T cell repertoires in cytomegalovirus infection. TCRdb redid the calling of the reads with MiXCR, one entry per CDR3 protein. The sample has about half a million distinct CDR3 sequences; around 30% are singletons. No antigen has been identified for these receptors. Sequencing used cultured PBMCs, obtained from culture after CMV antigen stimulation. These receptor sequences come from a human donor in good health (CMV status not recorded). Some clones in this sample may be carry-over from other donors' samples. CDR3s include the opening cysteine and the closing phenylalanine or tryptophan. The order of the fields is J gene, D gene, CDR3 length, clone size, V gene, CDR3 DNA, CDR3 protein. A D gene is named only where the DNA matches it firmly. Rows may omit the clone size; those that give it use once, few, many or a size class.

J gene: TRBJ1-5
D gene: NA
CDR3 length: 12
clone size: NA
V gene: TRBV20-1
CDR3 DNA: TGCAGTGCTAGAGATAGGGTTCAGCCCCAGCATTTT
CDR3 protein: CSARDRVQPQHF

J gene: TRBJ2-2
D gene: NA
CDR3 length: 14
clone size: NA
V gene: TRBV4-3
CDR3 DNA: TGCGCCAGCAGCCACGGACAAGAGACCGGGGAGCTGTTTTTT
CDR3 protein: CASSHGQETGELFF

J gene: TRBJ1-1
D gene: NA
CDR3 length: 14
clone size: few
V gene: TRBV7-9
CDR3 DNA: TGTGCCAGCAGCTTAATGGGGATGGGCACTGAAGCTTTCTTT
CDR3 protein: CASSLMGMGTEAFF

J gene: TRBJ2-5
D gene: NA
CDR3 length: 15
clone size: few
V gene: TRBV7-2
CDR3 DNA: TGTGCCAGCAGCTCCACCAGCGGTGTAAGGGAGACCCAGTACTTC
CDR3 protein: CASSSTSGVRETQYF

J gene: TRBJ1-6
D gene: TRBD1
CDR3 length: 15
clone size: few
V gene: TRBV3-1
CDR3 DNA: TGTGCCAGCAGCCAAACGACAGGGTGGGATTCACCCCTCCACTTT
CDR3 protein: CASSQTTGWDSPLHF

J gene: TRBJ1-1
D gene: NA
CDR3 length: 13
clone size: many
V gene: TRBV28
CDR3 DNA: TGTGCCAGCAGTTTTCCCGGAAACACTGAAGCTTTCTTT
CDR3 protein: CASSFPGNTEAFF

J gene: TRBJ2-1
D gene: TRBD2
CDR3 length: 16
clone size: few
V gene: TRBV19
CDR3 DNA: TGTGCCAGTAGCCTGACTAGCGGAGTCGGGGACAATGAGCAGTTCTTC
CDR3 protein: CASSLTSGVGDNEQFF

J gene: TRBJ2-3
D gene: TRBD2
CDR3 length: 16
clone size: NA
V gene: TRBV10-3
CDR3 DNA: TGTGCCATCAGTGGCCTAGCGGAGGCTTGGTTAGATACGCAGTATTTT
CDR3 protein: CAISGLAEAWLDTQYF

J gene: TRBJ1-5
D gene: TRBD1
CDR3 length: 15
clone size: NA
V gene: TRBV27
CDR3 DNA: TGTGCCAGCAGGACAGGGGCTGAACTGTCTCAGCCCCAGCATTTT
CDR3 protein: CASRTGAELSQPQHF

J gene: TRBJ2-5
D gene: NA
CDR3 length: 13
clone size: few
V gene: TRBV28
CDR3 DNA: TGTGCCAGCAGTTTACCAACGGTGGAGACCCAGTACTTC
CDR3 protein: CASSLPTVETQYF

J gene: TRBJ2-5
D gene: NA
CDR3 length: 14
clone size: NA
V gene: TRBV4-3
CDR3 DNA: TGCGCCAGCAGCCAAGAGTCCACTGAAGAGACCCAGTACTTC
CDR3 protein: CASSQESTEETQYF

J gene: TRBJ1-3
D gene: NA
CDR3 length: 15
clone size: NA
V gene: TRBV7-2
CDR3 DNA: TGTGCCAGCAGCTCCGGGCCTCAATCTGGAAACACCATATATTTT
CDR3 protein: CASSSGPQSGNTIYF

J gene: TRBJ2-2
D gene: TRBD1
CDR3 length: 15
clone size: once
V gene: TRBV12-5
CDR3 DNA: TGTGCTAGTGGTTTTGGACAGGGAAACACCGGGGAGCTGTTTTTT
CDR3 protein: CASGFGQGNTGELFF

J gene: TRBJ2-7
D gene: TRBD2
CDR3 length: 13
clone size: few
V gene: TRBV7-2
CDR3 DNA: TGTGCCAGCAGTTATGACTGGGGAGGGGAGCAGTACTTC
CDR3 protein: CASSYDWGGEQYF

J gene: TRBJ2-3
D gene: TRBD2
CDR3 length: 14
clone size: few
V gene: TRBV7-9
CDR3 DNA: TGTGCCAGCAGCCGCACTAGCGAAGGAGATACGCAGTATTTT
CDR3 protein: CASSRTSEGDTQYF

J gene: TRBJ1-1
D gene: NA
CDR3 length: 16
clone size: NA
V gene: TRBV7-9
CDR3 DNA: TGTGCCAGCAGCTTAAAGTCCGGGGCTGGGTACACTGAAGCTTTCTTT
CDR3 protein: CASSLKSGAGYTEAFF

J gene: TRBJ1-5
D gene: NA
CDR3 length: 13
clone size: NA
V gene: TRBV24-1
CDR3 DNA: TGTGCCACCCGAGAGAGGGGAGACCAGCCCCAGCATTTT
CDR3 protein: CATRERGDQPQHF

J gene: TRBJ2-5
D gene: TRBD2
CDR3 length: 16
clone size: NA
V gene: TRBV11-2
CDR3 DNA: TGTGCCAGCCGGCCCGCCGGACTAGCAGAGCAAGAGACCCAGTACTTC
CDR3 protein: CASRPAGLAEQETQYF

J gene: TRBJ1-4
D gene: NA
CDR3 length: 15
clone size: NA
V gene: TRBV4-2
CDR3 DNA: TGTGCCAGCAGCCAAGAGGGGCAGAGTAATGAAAAACTGTTTTTT
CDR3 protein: CASSQEGQSNEKLFF

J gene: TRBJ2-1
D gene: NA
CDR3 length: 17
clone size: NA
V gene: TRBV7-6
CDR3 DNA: TGTGCCAGCAGCTTAGGGGGGTCCGGGGCCGCCTACAATGAGCAGTTCTTC
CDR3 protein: CASSLGGSGAAYNEQFF

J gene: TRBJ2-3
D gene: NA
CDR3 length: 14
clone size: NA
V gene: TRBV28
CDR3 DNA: TGTGCCAGCTGGACGGGGACCCGGGCAGATACGCAGTATTTT
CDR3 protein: CASWTGTRADTQYF